The 27 T cell receptor beta chains below all came from one sample that was sequenced in a study of T-cell reconstitution after alpha-beta-depleted transplantation in children. Library preparation (for TCRbeta) was performed with unique molecular identifiers. TCRdb recomputed calls from the PCR reads with MiXCR, one row per CDR3 protein. Here the sample spans about 980,000 distinct CDR3 sequences, 25% to 30% being singletons. Sequenced here: PBMCs, mostly from graft donor cells, sampled 360 days after TCRalphabeta/CD19-depleted stem cell transplant. The source of these receptors is a boy under two years old who had a stem cell transplant for SCID, so the T cells may come from the graft donor.

In this sample, this clonotype turned up many times. The chain joins TRBV6-5 to TRBJ2-3; D possibly corresponds to TRBD2 (5 bases). Germline V CDR1 and CDR2: MNHEY, SVGAGI. The CDR3 contains 12 residues. V dropped 7 bases and J dropped 5 bases, with 10 bases sitting between them. The CDR3 bases are TGTGCCAGCAACGGGGTAGGAGATACGCAGTATTTT. This sequence encodes CASNGVGDTQYF.

The chain uses TRBV4-3 and TRBJ2-3, with 9 nucleotides matching TRBD1. The CDR3 totals 16 residues. The junction had 2 bases not matched to a gene; V was cut back by 1 base and J by 0 bases. The germline CDR1 and CDR2 sequences are LGHNA and YSLEER. The DNA of the CDR3 is TGCGCCAGCAGCCAAGCCGGGACAGGGAGCACAGATACGCAGTATTTT. Protein sequence: CASSQAGTGSTDTQYF.

V is TRBV28 and J is TRBJ2-3; D is perhaps TRBD1 (6 bases). V was clipped by 9 bases and J by 0 bases, with 19 bases between them. Per germline, CDR1 MDHEN and CDR2 SYDVKM. This CDR3 spans 16 amino acids. CDR3: CASLIRDKSSTDTQYF. In DNA form, the CDR3 reads TGTGCCAGTCTGATCCGGGACAAATCGAGCACAGATACGCAGTATTTT.

This chain connects TRBV6-5 to TRBJ1-3; D remains unclear. V was clipped by 0 bases and J by 4 bases, with 10 bases between them. This CDR3 region has 15 residues. Germline CDR1 reads MNHEY; CDR2 reads SVGAGI. The CDR3 protein is CASSYSPALGNTIYF. The CDR3 nucleotides read TGTGCCAGCAGTTACTCCCCGGCCCTAGGAAACACCATATATTTT.

This clonotype has ten or more counts. CDR3 DNA sequence: TGTGCCAGCAGTCCGACTGGGCCCAATCAGCCCCAGCATTTT. Protein sequence: CASSPTGPNQPQHF. The J gene is TRBJ1-5, the V gene TRBV12-3 or TRBV12-4; D unresolved. Between the trimmed V and J ends, which lost 5 bases and 3 bases, there was a span of 11 bases. This CDR3 has 14 residues.

The gene calls are TRBV29-1 and TRBJ2-3; no firm D call. CDR3 length equals 11 residues. Germline CDR1 and CDR2: SQVTM and ANQGSEA. Trimming removed 2 bases from V and 3 bases from J, with 3 bases in between. The CDR3 reads CSVERTDTQYF. The CDR3, as DNA: TGCAGCGTTGAAAGGACAGATACGCAGTATTTT.

The rearrangement uses TRBV5-1 and TRBJ2-7; a possible D gene is TRBD2 (6 bases). Trimming stripped 4 bases from V and 2 bases from J, with 13 bases between. The CDR3 has 14 amino acids. CDR1 and CDR2 from the germline V gene are SGHRS and YFSETQ. CDR3 nucleotide sequence: TGCGCCAGCAGCCGGCGGGACTCTCCCTACGAGCAGTACTTC. This translates into CASSRRDSPYEQYF.

The CDR3 region is CASSWGPDNEQFF. CDR3 bases: TGCGCCAGCAGCTGGGGACCGGACAATGAGCAGTTCTTC. The chain uses TRBV5-1 and TRBJ2-1, with D possibly being TRBD1 or TRBD2 (5 bases each). The CDR3 is made up of 13 amino acids. The V gene lost 3 bases and the J gene lost 5 bases, with 9 bases spanning the gap. Germline values: CDR1 SGHRS, CDR2 YFSETQ.

This clonotype was detected only a few times. The rearrangement links TRBV5-8 to TRBJ1-2; 7 nucleotides match TRBD1. The CDR3 totals 15 residues. Germline lookup yields CDR1 SGHTS and CDR2 YDEGEE. Trimming took 6 bases from V and 2 from J; bases not matched to a gene: 10. CDR3 nucleotides: TGTGCCAGCACCACGACAGGGCCCCCAAACTATGGCTACACCTTC. Translation gives CASTTTGPPNYGYTF. Full variable domain (outside the CDR3, taken from reference TRBV5-8 and TRBJ1-2): EAGVTQSPTHLIKTRGQQATLRCSPISGHTSVYWYQQALGLGLQFLLWYDEGEERNRGNFPPRFSGRQFPNYSSELNVNALELEDSALYLCASTTTGPPNYGYTFGSGTRLTVV.

This chain links TRBV5-6 with TRBJ2-3; 9 positions agree with TRBD2. The V and J ends lost 0 bases and 5 bases, in that order; junction bases with no gene match: 4. The CDR3 length is 15 residues. The germline CDR1 and CDR2 sequences are SGHDT and YYEEEE. Here the CDR3 DNA reads TGTGCCAGCAGCTTGGTAGCGGGGGCAGGAGATACGCAGTATTTT. It specifies CASSLVAGAGDTQYF.

V is TRBV6-5 and J is TRBJ2-1; TRBD1 might be the D (6 bases). The V end lost 2 bases, the J end lost 8 bases, and 13 bases lay between the germline ends. CDR3 length equals 14 residues. Germline CDR1 and CDR2: MNHEY and SVGAGI. As DNA, the CDR3 is TGTGCCAGCAGTTACGGACAGCCTGGGGATGAGCAGTTCTTC. Translating gives CASSYGQPGDEQFF.

The gene calls are TRBV12-3 or TRBV12-4 and TRBJ2-1; possibly TRBD1 for D (6 bases). The CDR3 contains 12 residues. Trimming left V 4 bases short and J 14 bases short, with 15 bases between. The CDR3 loop reads CASSYQDSREFF. In DNA, the CDR3 is TGTGCCAGCAGTTACCAGGACAGCAGGGAGTTCTTC.

The chain combines TRBV2 with TRBJ1-5; the D gene is possibly TRBD1 (5 bases). The V gene's germline CDR1 is SNHLY and CDR2 FYNNEI. The CDR3 length is 14 residues. V gave up 1 base and J gave up 4 bases, with 8 bases separating them. In DNA, the CDR3 is TGTGCCAGCAGTGAAGGCAGGGCAAATCAGCCCCAGCATTTT. Translation: CASSEGRANQPQHF. Based on the CDR3 plus reference TRBV2 and TRBJ1-5, the full variable domain is EPEVTQTPSHQVTQMGQEVILRCVPISNHLYFYWYRQILGQKVEFLVSFYNNEISEKSEIFDDQFSVERPDGSNFTLKIRSTKLEDSAMYFCASSEGRANQPQHFGDGTRLSIL.

The CDR3 DNA sequence: TGCAGCGTTGACGGGGGAATGGGCTACGAGCAGTACTTC. Amino acids: CSVDGGMGYEQYF. The chain couples TRBV29-1 to TRBJ2-7, with D possibly matching TRBD2 (6 bases). The CDR3 is 13 amino acids. The V gene's germline CDR1 is SQVTM and CDR2 ANQGSEA. The V and J ends lost 3 bases and 3 bases respectively, with 12 bases between them.

This chain joins TRBV15 and TRBJ1-1; D is uncertain. CDR3 length: 14 amino acids. V shed 3 bases and J shed 4 bases, with 12 bases lying between them. The germline V gene encodes CDR1 LNHNV and CDR2 YYDKDF (reference sequence). CDR3 bases: TGTGCCACCAGCAGGAATTTCGATGGCACTGAAGCTTTCTTT. Its protein is CATSRNFDGTEAFF.

This clonotype was found many times. CDR3 sequence (DNA): TGTGCCAGCAGCCCAAGAGCGGGGGGGTACAATGAGCAGTTCTTC. Amino acids: CASSPRAGGYNEQFF. The chain has TRBV3-1 and TRBJ2-1, with TRBD2 matching 10 bases. This CDR3 has 15 amino acids. The germline V gene has CDR1 LGHDT and CDR2 YNNKEL (reference sequence). Trimming took 4 bases from V and 4 from J; bases not matched to a gene: 4.

This clonotype was picked up a small number of times. This chain links TRBV6-2 or TRBV6-3 with TRBJ2-1, with 10 positions matching TRBD2. CDR1 is MNHEY and CDR2 is SVGEGT in the germline V gene. The length of the CDR3 is 16 residues. Germline trimming cut 6 bases from V and 2 bases from J; bases unmatched to any gene: 7. CDR3 in amino acids: CASSRVLAGPYNEQFF. CDR3 in DNA: TGTGCCAGCAGCCGAGTACTAGCGGGGCCCTACAATGAGCAGTTCTTC.

The table lists this clonotype with a few counts. The chain couples TRBV20-1 to TRBJ1-6; 8 nucleotides match TRBD1. CDR1 DFQATT and CDR2 SNEGSKA come from the germline V gene (reference sequence). Trimming removed 6 bases from V and 8 bases from J; junction bases left unmatched: 9. The CDR3 is 14 amino acids. CDR3 amino acids: CSAYKGQGDSPLHF. The CDR3 DNA reads as TGCAGTGCCTACAAAGGACAGGGAGATTCACCCCTCCACTTT.

This clonotype was counted between two and nine times. The chain carries TRBV2 and TRBJ2-5, with TRBD1 as a possible D gene (5 bases). V gave up 5 bases and J gave up 6 bases, with 13 bases separating them. Germline V gives CDR1 SNHLY, CDR2 FYNNEI. The CDR3 is made up of 13 amino acids. CDR3 region: CASSKQGEKTQYF. The CDR3 nucleotides are TGTGCCAGCAGTAAGCAAGGGGAAAAGACCCAGTACTTC.

The chain uses TRBV20-1 and TRBJ2-5, with 9 bases matching TRBD1. The germline V gene encodes CDR1 DFQATT and CDR2 SNEGSKA (reference sequence). V shed 1 base and J 4 bases; nucleotides not matched to a gene: 7. The CDR3 loop spans 15 amino acids. The CDR3 bases are TGCAGTGCTAGAGTCTCGTACAGGGGGCCAGAGACCCAGTACTTC. Translating it yields CSARVSYRGPETQYF.

The chain employs TRBV19 and TRBJ2-1; the D is unclear. The CDR3 has 13 amino acids. The germline gives CDR1 LNHDA, CDR2 SQIVND (reference sequence). The germline V and J ends were trimmed by 5 bases and 6 bases, with 11 bases remaining between them. CDR3 DNA: TGTGCCAGTAGTCCAAACATAGCCAATGAGCAGTTCTTC. Amino acid sequence: CASSPNIANEQFF.

The sample holds many counts of this clonotype. This rearrangement joins TRBV3-1 to TRBJ2-5; no clear D. This CDR3 has 13 amino acids. Germline loops: CDR1 LGHDT, CDR2 YNNKEL (reference sequence). The V end was cut by 1 base, the J end by 5 bases, with 8 bases between. In DNA, the CDR3 is TGTGCCAGCAGCCAAGGGATAGGTGAGACCCAGTACTTC. It translates to CASSQGIGETQYF.

The genes are TRBV5-1 and TRBJ2-4, with 9 bases matching TRBD1. The germline V gene has CDR1 SGHRS and CDR2 YFSETQ. The CDR3 is 15 amino acids. The ends lost 4 bases at V and 7 bases at J; junction bases unmatched: 9. CDR3 sequence reads: CASSTELGTGNIQYF. In DNA form, the CDR3 reads TGCGCCAGCAGCACGGAACTGGGGACAGGGAACATTCAGTACTTC.

The gene calls are TRBV6-2 or TRBV6-3 and TRBJ2-7, with 7 nucleotides matching TRBD2. The junction had 2 bases not matched to a gene; V was cut back by 0 bases and J by 3 bases. The CDR3 covers 14 residues. Per germline, CDR1 MNHEY and CDR2 SVGEGT. The CDR3 DNA reads as TGTGCCAGCAGTTACTCCAGCGGGGTCTACGAGCAGTACTTC. This codes for CASSYSSGVYEQYF.

The chain employs TRBV5-4 and TRBJ2-3; a possible D gene is TRBD2 (7 bases). The CDR3 is 15 residues long. V was trimmed by 0 bases and J by 2 bases, leaving 10 bases between them. Germline CDR1 SGHNT, CDR2 YYREEE (reference sequence). The CDR3 DNA is TGTGCCAGCAGCTTGGGCCGGGGGGCCACAGATACGCAGTATTTT. Translated: CASSLGRGATDTQYF.

This clonotype has just a few counts. This chain uses TRBV6-4 with TRBJ2-1, with D possibly matching TRBD1 (6 bases). V gave up 7 bases and J gave up 6 bases, with 13 bases separating them. Germline-derived CDR1 and CDR2 are MRHNA and SNTAGT. This CDR3 is built from 13 residues. DNA for the CDR3: TGTGCCAGCAACCGACAGGTCCGCAATGAGCAGTTCTTC. This gives the protein CASNRQVRNEQFF.

The chain couples TRBV12-3 or TRBV12-4 to TRBJ2-1; TRBD1 might be the D (6 bases). V was shortened by 3 bases and J by 6 bases, with 15 bases between the two germline ends. The CDR3 extends over 15 amino acids. The CDR3 sequence: CASSFGRGQRNEQFF. The CDR3 DNA reads as TGTGCCAGCAGTTTCGGCAGGGGTCAACGCAATGAGCAGTTCTTC.